A selection of T cell receptor beta chains follows, all from one sample in a study of cytomegalovirus exposure and HLA in healthy donors. Profiling relied on immunoSEQ multiplex PCR, and the TCRdb table lists in-frame clones only, not all of them. The table includes over 200,000 clones, around nine tenths detected once. Sequencing was done on a sample of PBMCs. The receptors were sampled from a woman aged 18-29 years in good health and CMV-seronegative. Both conserved end residues are part of each CDR3. Each record gives: D gene, J gene, clone size, V gene, CDR3 protein, CDR3 DNA. D genes are given only for firm matches. Not all rows give a size; the values are once, few, many and, for expanded clones, a class.

TRBD1 | TRBJ1-4 | . | TRBV2 | CASRSHPAGGNEKLFF | TGTGCCAGCAGATCCCACCCGGCAGGGGGTAATGAAAAACTGTTTTTT
TRBD2 | TRBJ2-5 | . | TRBV25-1 | CASSEDSPLFGRAGTQYF | TGTGCCAGCAGTGAAGATTCCCCTTTATTCGGGAGGGCCGGGACCCAGTACTTC
TRBD2 | TRBJ2-1 | once | TRBV5-1 | CASSLVLAATYNEQFF | TGCGCCAGCAGCTTGGTCCTAGCGGCAACCTACAATGAGCAGTTCTTC
TRBD2 | TRBJ2-5 | few | TRBV7-2 | CASSLATGTSGSSETQYF | TGTGCCAGCAGCTTAGCGACCGGGACTAGCGGGAGCTCTGAGACCCAGTACTTC
. | TRBJ2-2 | . | TRBV2 | CASSDRFTGELFF | TGTGCCAGCAGTGACAGGTTTACCGGGGAGCTGTTTTTT
. | TRBJ1-2 | . | TRBV25-1 | CASSEYRSGYTF | TGTGCCAGCAGTGAATATCGTAGCGGCTACACCTTC
TRBD1 | TRBJ2-5 | . | TRBV13 | CASSPAGTGDQTQYF | TGTGCCAGCAGCCCGGCCGGGACAGGGGATCAGACCCAGTACTTC
TRBD2 | TRBJ2-1 | once | TRBV2 | CASKLLGLAENNEQFF | TGTGCCAGCAAACTGCTCGGACTAGCGGAAAACAATGAGCAGTTCTTC
. | TRBJ2-7 | . | TRBV19 | CATSSEGAYEQYF | TGTGCCACTTCCTCTGAGGGGGCCTACGAGCAGTACTTC
. | TRBJ2-3 | . | TRBV29-1 | CSVDHPGSTDTQYF | TGCAGCGTAGATCATCCCGGGAGCACAGATACGCAGTATTTT
. | TRBJ1-2 | few | TRBV10-3 | CAIRLTGNYGYTF | TGTGCCATCAGATTAACCGGGAACTATGGCTACACCTTC
. | TRBJ1-1 | . | TRBV6-1 | CASSELRGFGAFF | TGTGCCAGCAGTGAACTGCGGGGGTTCGGAGCTTTCTTT
TRBD2 | TRBJ2-5 | few | TRBV14 | CASSPLAGGGETQYF | TGTGCCAGCAGCCCCTTAGCGGGAGGAGGAGAGACCCAGTACTTC
TRBD2 | TRBJ2-7 | . | TRBV5-1 | CASSRTLAGGSYEQYF | TGCGCCAGCAGCAGAACGCTAGCGGGAGGTTCCTACGAGCAGTACTTC
. | TRBJ1-1 | . | TRBV28 | CASSWQGKLQAFF | TGTGCCAGCAGTTGGCAGGGAAAGTTACAAGCTTTCTTT
. | TRBJ1-5 | . | TRBV6-5 | CASSYHSNQPQHF | TGTGCCAGCAGTTACCATAGCAATCAGCCCCAGCATTTT
. | TRBJ2-7 | . | TRBV28 | CASSVDRVPYEQYF | TGTGCCAGCAGTGTCGACAGAGTTCCCTACGAGCAGTACTTC
. | TRBJ2-7 | . | TRBV6-1 | CASSERGHLSYEQYF | TGTGCCAGCAGTGAACGGGGACATCTGTCCTACGAGCAGTACTTC
. | TRBJ2-7 | . | TRBV27 | CASSPRVLGRFDEQYF | TGTGCCAGCAGTCCACGAGTATTGGGGCGTTTCGACGAGCAGTACTTC
. | TRBJ2-3 | . | TRBV5-6 | CASSLLTSRLTDTQYF | TGTGCCAGCAGCTTGCTTACTAGTCGGCTCACAGATACGCAGTATTTT
TRBD2 | TRBJ2-2 | . | TRBV27 | CASKTGLAGNTGELFF | TGTGCCAGCAAAACCGGACTAGCGGGAAACACCGGGGAGCTGTTTTTT
. | TRBJ2-2 | . | TRBV11-3 | CASSLGTSTGELFF | TGTGCCAGCAGCTTAGGGACAAGCACCGGGGAGCTGTTTTTT
. | TRBJ1-3 | . | TRBV6-1 | CASSEVGGNTIYF | TGTGCCAGCAGTGAAGTGGGCGGAAACACCATATATTTT
. | TRBJ1-2 | . | TRBV9 | CASSVAAGVNYGYTF | TGTGCCAGCAGCGTAGCGGCAGGGGTGAACTATGGCTACACCTTC
TRBD1 | TRBJ1-1 | . | TRBV5-4 | CASSTPLPGQGNTEAFF | TGTGCCAGCAGCACACCGCTTCCGGGACAGGGGAACACTGAAGCTTTCTTT
. | TRBJ2-5 | . | TRBV5-6 | CASSFWSGKETQYF | TGTGCCAGCAGCTTTTGGAGCGGCAAAGAGACCCAGTACTTC